This T cell receptor beta chain derives from a study of blood T cell repertoires in COVID-19. The V gene's germline CDR1 is SGHRS and CDR2 YFSETQ. The CDR3 has 14 residues. V was clipped by 4 bases and J by 6 bases; unmatched bases: 8. Sequenced by immunoSEQ multiplex PCR; TCRdb stores in-frame clones only, minus some. This table holds 5,700 or so clones, about 90% found once. The sequencing sample was made of peripheral blood. This receptor was obtained from a human donor in a cohort sampled during active COVID-19. The chain recombines TRBV5-1 with TRBJ1-1; 8 bases match TRBD1. The CDR3 here is CASSPSTGAPEAFF. CDR3 sequence (DNA): TGCGCCAGCAGCCCCTCGACAGGGGCCCCTGAAGCTTTCTTT. The full variable domain, rest sourced from reference TRBV5-1 and TRBJ1-1, is KAGVTQTPRYLIKTRGQQVTLSCSPISGHRSVSWYQQTPGQGLQFLFEYFSETQRNKGNFPGRFSGRQFSNSRSEMNVSTLELGDSALYLCASSPSTGAPEAFFGQGTRLTVV.